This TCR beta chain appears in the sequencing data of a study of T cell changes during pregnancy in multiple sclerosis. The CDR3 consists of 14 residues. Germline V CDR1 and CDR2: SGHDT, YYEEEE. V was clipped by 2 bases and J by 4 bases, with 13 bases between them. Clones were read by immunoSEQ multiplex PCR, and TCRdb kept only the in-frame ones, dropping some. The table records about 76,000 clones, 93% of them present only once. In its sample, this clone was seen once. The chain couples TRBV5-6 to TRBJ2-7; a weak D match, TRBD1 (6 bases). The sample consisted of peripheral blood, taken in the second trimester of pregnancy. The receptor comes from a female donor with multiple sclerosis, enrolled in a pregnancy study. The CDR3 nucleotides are TGTGCCAGCAGCTTCCGGGACACCCCTTACGAGCAGTACTTC. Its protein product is CASSFRDTPYEQYF.